The rows below give T cell receptor beta chains drawn from one sample of a study of PD-1 blockade in classical Hodgkin lymphoma. Libraries were prepared by immunoSEQ multiplex PCR; TCRdb keeps only in-frame clonotypes and omits some of them. The sample comprises approximately 16,000 clones, about 89% of which are singletons, and 15% to 20% rests with the top ten. Sequenced material: CD8+ T cells from blood, taken before the fourth cycle of nivolumab. The source of these receptors is a human donor with classical Hodgkin lymphoma. CDR3s include the opening cysteine and the closing phenylalanine or tryptophan. A D gene is named only where the DNA matches it firmly. The size of a clone is reported for some rows only, either as once, few or many, or as a class for expanded clones.

j_call d_call clone_size v_call cdr3_nt cdr3_aa
TRBJ1-4 - - TRBV4-1 TGCGCCAGCAGCCAAGTCCAGGGAGCAACTAATGAAAAACTGTTTTTT CASSQVQGATNEKLFF
TRBJ2-1 - - TRBV28 TGTGCCAGCAGTTTCCAGACCGATTGGGACAATGAGCAGTTCTTC CASSFQTDWDNEQFF
TRBJ2-2 - - TRBV4-1 TGCGCCAGCAGCCAGACACGAGGGCAACTCGGGGAGCTGTTTTTT CASSQTRGQLGELFF
TRBJ1-5 - few TRBV7-9 TGTGCCAGCGCCTTCTGGGACCGGCCCCAGCATTTT CASAFWDRPQHF
TRBJ2-7 - - TRBV27 TGTGCCAGCAGTTCCCTAATAAACAGGGCCGAGCAGTACTTC CASSSLINRAEQYF
TRBJ2-3 - - TRBV12-5 TGTGCTAGTGGTCTCTGGCCCACAGATACGCAGTATTTT CASGLWPTDTQYF
TRBJ2-7 TRBD1 - TRBV19 TGTGCCAGTAGTATAGGCCGACAGGGGACCTACGAGCAGTACTTC CASSIGRQGTYEQYF
TRBJ2-1 TRBD2 - TRBV10-3 TGTGCCATCAGTAAACCGGGGGGGGCCCGTAATGAGCAGTTCTTC CAISKPGGARNEQFF
TRBJ2-1 - - TRBV25-1 TGTGCCAGCACCCACGGGGTGGGGCAGTTCTTC CASTHGVGQFF
TRBJ2-3 TRBD2 - TRBV27 TGTGCCAGCAGTTATCAGCGGGAGCTCCCAGATACGCAGTATTTT CASSYQRELPDTQYF
TRBJ2-1 TRBD2 - TRBV15 TGTGCCACCAGCAGTGGACTAGCTGTTGATGAGCAGTTCTTC CATSSGLAVDEQFF
TRBJ1-1 - - TRBV29-1 TGCAGCGTTGAAACTTTCCCTGGACGGCTCTTT CSVETFPGRLF
TRBJ2-7 - - TRBV5-4 TGTGCCAGCAGCTATAATCTCGGGGGCTACGAGCAGTACTTC CASSYNLGGYEQYF
TRBJ1-5 - few TRBV2 TGTGCCAGCAGTGATTTGGGGGTCAATCAGCCCCAGCATTTT CASSDLGVNQPQHF
TRBJ2-3 TRBD2 - TRBV10-1 TGCGCCAGCAGTGAGTTAGCGGGGCCACAGTCGGATACGCAGTATTTT CASSELAGPQSDTQYF
TRBJ1-5 - - TRBV7-8 TGTGCCAGCAGCTTATGGGGGGCGGGCCAGCCCCAGCATTTT CASSLWGAGQPQHF
TRBJ2-7 - - TRBV25-1 TGTGCCAGCAGTGACGGGGGTGGGTCCTACGAGCAGTACTTC CASSDGGGSYEQYF
TRBJ2-1 TRBD1 - TRBV7-8 TGTGCCAGCAGCTTATCCCTAATCGGACAGGTTCACAATGAGCAGTTCTTC CASSLSLIGQVHNEQFF
TRBJ2-1 TRBD2 - TRBV30 TGTGCCTGGAGTTTAACCGTAGCGGGAGCCTACAATGAGCAGTTCTTC CAWSLTVAGAYNEQFF
TRBJ2-1 TRBD2 - TRBV19 TGTGCCAGTAGTATAGATTTGAGGCTAGCGGGAGGCAGCTCCTACAATGAGCAGTTCTTC CASSIDLRLAGGSSYNEQFF
TRBJ2-6 TRBD1 - TRBV28 TGTGCCAGCAGTACAGGGGTCGCTGGGGCCAACGTCCTGACTTTC CASSTGVAGANVLTF
TRBJ2-1 TRBD2 - TRBV4-1 TGCGCCAGCAGCCAAGACACGCCGGGACTAGCTATAGGTGAGCAGTTCTTC CASSQDTPGLAIGEQFF
TRBJ2-6 - - TRBV27 TGTGCCAGCAGTTTAGGGGTCCTGGGGGCCAACGTCCTGACTTTC CASSLGVLGANVLTF